This passage covers 23 T cell receptor beta chains from one sample sequenced in a study of shared clonotypes between healthy human individuals. Profiling relied on immunoSEQ multiplex PCR, and the TCRdb table lists in-frame clones only, not all of them. In the table there are about 1,900,000 clones, over 85% of which are singletons. CD45RO-negative cells were positively selected for CCR7, leaving out terminally differentiated effector memory CD45RA+ cells. Sequenced input: naive CD8+ T cells sorted from blood. These receptors were taken from a young man in good health.

This rearrangement joins TRBV18 to TRBJ1-2; D remains unclear. V was cut by 0 bases and J by 6 bases, with 11 bases left in between. Looked up from germline, CDR1 is KGHSH and CDR2 is LQKENI. This CDR3 is built from 14 residues. The CDR3 reads CASSPPMASDGYTF. The CDR3 DNA follows: TGTGCCAGCTCACCACCCATGGCTTCGGATGGCTACACCTTC.

Only one count was recorded for this clone. The rearrangement links TRBV27 to TRBJ1-5, with D possibly TRBD1 on 6 matching bases. Between the trimmed V and J ends, which lost 7 bases and 2 bases, there was a span of 15 bases. Germline values: CDR1 MNHEY, CDR2 SMNVEV (reference sequence). The CDR3 contains 15 residues. The CDR3 coding sequence is TGTGCCAGCAAAATAGGGGGTGAGGGCAATCAGCCCCAGCATTTT. Translated, it gives CASKIGGEGNQPQHF.

The chain uses TRBV5-1 and TRBJ1-6; TRBD1 matches 10 bases. The V and J ends lost 0 bases and 2 bases, in that order; junction bases with no gene match: 5. CDR3 length: 18 amino acids. In germline, CDR1 is SGHRS, CDR2 YFSETQ. The CDR3 spells CASSLGGQGRTYNSPLHF. The CDR3 DNA reads TGCGCCAGCAGCTTGGGGGGACAGGGGAGGACCTATAATTCACCCCTCCACTTT.

The rearrangement joins TRBV4-3 to TRBJ2-7, with D possibly matching TRBD1 (5 bases). Germline values: CDR1 LGHNA, CDR2 YSLEER. Trimming left V 5 bases short and J 6 bases short, with 14 bases between. CDR3 length: 13 amino acids. CDR3 sequence: CASSFGSGLEQYF. CDR3 bases: TGCGCCAGCAGCTTCGGCTCAGGGCTCGAGCAGTACTTC.

The chain joins TRBV13 to TRBJ2-7; unclear D gene. Germline V gene sequence: CDR1 PRHDT, CDR2 FYEKMQ (reference sequence). V was trimmed by 0 bases and J by 0 bases, leaving 12 bases between them. The length of the CDR3 is 16 residues. In nucleotides, the CDR3 is TGTGCCAGCAGCTTAGGCCGCGGAGAGTCCTCCTACGAGCAGTACTTC. It yields the protein CASSLGRGESSYEQYF.

V usage is TRBV11-2 and J usage is TRBJ2-1, with D maybe TRBD2 (5 bases). The CDR3 runs 16 residues. Germline CDR1 reads SGHAT; CDR2 reads FQNNGV. V gave up 2 bases and J gave up 7 bases, with 18 bases separating them. The CDR3 sequence: CASSLSGGSILNEQFF. The CDR3 region has the DNA TGTGCCAGCAGCTTATCTGGTGGGAGCATATTAAATGAGCAGTTCTTC.

This clone was recorded only once. This chain connects TRBV7-6 to TRBJ1-2; D might be TRBD1 (5 bases). Germline V gene data show CDR1 as SGHVS and CDR2 as FNYEAQ. CDR3 length: 15 residues. Trimming cost V 1 base and J 7 bases, with 16 bases left between them. CDR3 region: CASSLEVQGTFGYTF. In DNA form, the CDR3 reads TGTGCCAGCAGCTTAGAAGTTCAGGGTACGTTTGGCTACACCTTC.

The chain couples TRBV21-1 to TRBJ2-3; TRBD2 was called by the table and not checked on the DNA. TRBV21-1 is described as a pseudogene. The CDR3 is made up of 15 amino acids. CDR3: CASSKDGESTDTQYF. CDR3 DNA sequence: TGTGCCAGCAGCAAAGATGGGGAGAGCACAGATACGCAGTATTTT.

The chain uses TRBV30 and TRBJ2-2; tentative D call: TRBD1 (6 bases). Germline V gene data show CDR1 as GTSNPN and CDR2 as SVGIG (reference sequence). V dropped 1 base and J dropped 3 bases, with 21 bases sitting between them. The CDR3 is 18 residues long. CDR3 protein: CAWSGADRLHPYTGELFF. Here the CDR3 DNA reads TGTGCCTGGAGTGGGGCCGACAGGCTTCACCCGTACACCGGGGAGCTGTTTTTT.

The V and J genes are TRBV27 and TRBJ2-1; a weak D match, TRBD2 (5 bases). Germline-derived CDR1 and CDR2 are MNHEY and SMNVEV (reference sequence). Trimming left V 4 bases short and J 0 bases short, with 10 bases between. The CDR3 spans 15 residues. The CDR3 protein is CASSWSGSSYNEQFF. The CDR3 region has the DNA TGTGCCAGCAGTTGGTCGGGGAGCTCCTACAATGAGCAGTTCTTC.

V usage is TRBV6-1 and J usage is TRBJ1-4; D gene ambiguous. The CDR3 is 15 amino acids. Germline CDR1 reads MNHNS; CDR2 reads SASEGT. The V gene lost 2 bases and the J gene lost 8 bases, with 15 bases spanning the gap. The CDR3 DNA is TGTGCCAGCAGTGAACGTGGGAGCGGTGGAGAAAAACTGTTTTTT. Amino acids: CASSERGSGGEKLFF.

The chain joins TRBV6-1 to TRBJ1-1, with a possible D match to TRBD1 (5 bases). The CDR3 extends over 13 amino acids. V gave up 7 bases and J gave up 6 bases, with 15 bases separating them. Germline CDR1 reads MNHNS; CDR2 reads SASEGT. The CDR3 loop reads CASTSREGAEAFF. DNA for the CDR3: TGTGCCAGCACTAGCAGGGAAGGGGCTGAAGCTTTCTTT.

CDR3 residues: CASSQSGGYGYTF. CDR3 in DNA: TGTGCCAGCAGTCAATCAGGGGGGTATGGCTACACCTTC. V gene TRBV28 combines with J gene TRBJ1-2, with 7 bases matching TRBD1. The CDR3 loop spans 13 amino acids. Losses at the gene ends were 5 bases for V and 5 bases for J; bases not matched to a gene: 5. The germline V gene encodes CDR1 MDHEN and CDR2 SYDVKM.

The rearrangement uses TRBV27 and TRBJ2-7; 8 bases are shared with TRBD1. Germline V gene sequence: CDR1 MNHEY, CDR2 SMNVEV (reference sequence). This CDR3 has 16 residues. The junction had 13 bases not matched to a gene; V was cut back by 6 bases and J by 3 bases. The CDR3 is CASRGASRDRFYEQYF. The CDR3 DNA reads TGTGCCAGCAGGGGTGCGTCCCGGGACAGGTTCTACGAGCAGTACTTC.

On this clone itself: The same CDR3 arises from other DNA sequences in this sample as well. The chain is built from TRBV5-6 and TRBJ2-7, with D possibly matching TRBD1 (6 bases). The CDR3 runs 13 residues. Germline V lookup: CDR1 SGHDT, CDR2 YYEEEE. V was pared by 2 bases and J by 3 bases, with 9 bases between. The CDR3 DNA follows: TGTGCCAGCAGCTTTGGGACAATCTACGAGCAGTACTTC. It is translated as CASSFGTIYEQYF.

This chain links TRBV29-1 with TRBJ2-5; 10 bases are a match to TRBD2. This CDR3 comprises 15 residues. After removal of 4 bases from V and 5 bases from J, the junction contained 10 bases not matched to a gene. The germline gives CDR1 SQVTM, CDR2 ANQGSEA. The CDR3 here is CSVGGLAGEWETQYF. The CDR3 nucleotides are TGCAGCGTTGGGGGGCTAGCGGGAGAGTGGGAGACCCAGTACTTC.

The V gene is TRBV30, the J gene TRBJ2-2; 8 nucleotides line up with TRBD2. V lost 5 bases to trimming and J lost 7 bases; unmatched junction nucleotides: 9. This CDR3 contains 14 residues. CDR1 is GTSNPN and CDR2 is SVGIG in the germline V gene (reference sequence). CDR3 sequence: CAWAPGGSVGELFF. The DNA of the CDR3 is TGTGCCTGGGCCCCGGGAGGGTCGGTCGGGGAGCTGTTTTTT.

The J gene is TRBJ2-3, the V gene TRBV6-5; maybe TRBD2 (6 bases). Germline V gene lookup returns CDR1 MNHEY and CDR2 SVGAGI. CDR3 length: 13 residues. V gave up 9 bases and J gave up 2 bases, with 12 bases separating them. The CDR3 nucleotides are TGTGCCAGTTCTAGCGTATCCACAGATACGCAGTATTTT. Translated: CASSSVSTDTQYF.

The V and J genes are TRBV28 and TRBJ2-3; TRBD2 matches 10 bases. This CDR3 is 18 amino acids long. Germline V lookup: CDR1 MDHEN, CDR2 SYDVKM. V shed 9 bases, J shed 0 bases, and the junction held 15 bases outside the gene matches. CDR3 region: CASEAGGRYTVSTDTQYF. The CDR3 DNA reads as TGTGCCAGTGAAGCGGGGGGGCGGTATACAGTTAGCACAGATACGCAGTATTTT.

The chain combines TRBV28 with TRBJ2-7, with a weak D call TRBD2 (7 bases). Germline-derived CDR1 and CDR2 are MDHEN and SYDVKM. Deletions cut 5 bases from V and 4 bases from J, with 15 bases between. CDR3 length: 14 amino acids. This CDR3 is CASSGGGLGYEQYF. CDR3 DNA: TGTGCCAGCAGTGGGGGGGGCCTCGGTTACGAGCAGTACTTC.

The gene calls are TRBV4-3 and TRBJ1-6; TRBD1 is a possible D gene (6 bases). Germline CDR1 reads LGHNA; CDR2 reads YSLEER. Deletions cut 1 base from V and 9 bases from J, with 13 bases between. The CDR3 totals 15 residues. CDR3 bases: TGCGCCAGCAGCCAAGCAGGGGCGGGGGTTTCACCCCTCCACTTT. Protein product: CASSQAGAGVSPLHF.

This chain uses TRBV29-1 with TRBJ2-5, with D possibly being TRBD2 (5 bases). V was pared by 2 bases and J by 2 bases, with 15 bases between. Looked up from germline, CDR1 is SQVTM and CDR2 is ANQGSEA. The CDR3 contains 15 residues. The CDR3: CSVERRPGYQETQYF. The CDR3 DNA reads as TGCAGCGTTGAAAGGAGGCCAGGTTATCAAGAGACCCAGTACTTC.

V is TRBV19 and J is TRBJ2-2, with TRBD2 as a possible D gene (5 bases). This CDR3 has 16 residues. The germline V gene has CDR1 LNHDA and CDR2 SQIVND (reference sequence). V lost 3 bases to trimming and J lost 0 bases, with 11 bases between them. This CDR3 is CASSIIRGTNTGELFF. The CDR3 DNA sequence: TGTGCCAGTAGTATTATTCGGGGAACGAACACCGGGGAGCTGTTTTTT.